This T cell receptor beta chain was documented in a study of T cell changes during pregnancy in multiple sclerosis. Trimming at V came to 4 bases and at J to 6 bases, leaving 10 bases not matched to a gene. This CDR3 has 16 amino acids. Per the germline V gene, CDR1 is SGHRS and CDR2 is YFSETQ. TCRdb's table, derived via immunoSEQ multiplex PCR, lists solely in-frame clones and lacks some. The sample includes tens of thousands of clones, 90% to 95% of them seen just once. The receptor was derived from a female donor in good health, enrolled as a control in a pregnancy study. The V and J genes are TRBV5-1 and TRBJ2-3; 11 nucleotides align to TRBD2. The sequenced sample was CD4+ T cells from peripheral blood mononuclear cells, obtained in the third trimester of pregnancy. The CDR3 DNA sequence: TGCGCCAGCAGCCATCAACTAGCGGGAGTCCCCGATACGCAGTATTTT. It specifies CASSHQLAGVPDTQYF.